These T cell receptor beta chains were read from a single sample in a study of blood T cells in healthy people across ages. MiXCR, applied by TCRdb to the 5' RACE reads, yields one record per CDR3 protein. The sample consists of 650,000 to 800,000 distinct CDR3 sequences, about 42% of them appearing once. The specimen sequenced was blood. Every receptor here comes from a man aged 55-75 years in good health. The CDR3 runs from the conserved cysteine through the conserved F or W. Each record gives: D gene, clone size, V gene, J gene, CDR3 DNA, CDR3 protein. The D gene is left open where the match is weak. Only part of the rows carry a size: once, few, many, or a class if the clone is expanded.

d_call: -; clone_size: -; v_call: TRBV29-1; j_call: TRBJ2-6; cdr3_nt: TGCAGCGTTGATACAGGGATGGGGGCCAACGTCCTGACTTTC; cdr3_aa: CSVDTGMGANVLTF
d_call: -; clone_size: -; v_call: TRBV4-3; j_call: TRBJ2-3; cdr3_nt: TGCGTCAGCAGCCAAGATCGGGGGTCAGATACGCAGTATTTT; cdr3_aa: CVSSQDRGSDTQYF
d_call: -; clone_size: -; v_call: TRBV28; j_call: TRBJ2-5; cdr3_nt: TGTGCCAGCAGTCCAGCGGACTACTATGGGACCCAGTACTTC; cdr3_aa: CASSPADYYGTQYF
d_call: -; clone_size: -; v_call: TRBV7-9; j_call: TRBJ2-1; cdr3_nt: TGTGCCAGCAGAATGGCGCGTTTCAATGAGCAGTTCTTC; cdr3_aa: CASRMARFNEQFF
d_call: TRBD2; clone_size: -; v_call: TRBV5-1; j_call: TRBJ2-1; cdr3_nt: TGCGCCAGCAGCTCGGGACTAGCGGGGGGGCGTAATGAGCAGTTCTTC; cdr3_aa: CASSSGLAGGRNEQFF
d_call: TRBD1; clone_size: few; v_call: TRBV7-2; j_call: TRBJ1-2; cdr3_nt: TGTGCCAGCAGCTTAGTATCAGGGGGAGGTTATGGCTACACCTTC; cdr3_aa: CASSLVSGGGYGYTF
d_call: -; clone_size: -; v_call: TRBV5-4; j_call: TRBJ2-1; cdr3_nt: TGTGCCAGCAGCTTGGAAATTCGGACCCCAAATGAGCAGTTCTTC; cdr3_aa: CASSLEIRTPNEQFF
d_call: -; clone_size: -; v_call: TRBV6-6; j_call: TRBJ1-5; cdr3_nt: TGTGCCAGCAGCCCTTTTGGAATCCGCGATTATAGCAATCAGCCCCAGCATTTT; cdr3_aa: CASSPFGIRDYSNQPQHF
d_call: TRBD1; clone_size: -; v_call: TRBV15; j_call: TRBJ2-1; cdr3_nt: TGTGCCACCACTTATGACAGGGGGCGTCTGAATGAGCAGTTCTTC; cdr3_aa: CATTYDRGRLNEQFF
d_call: -; clone_size: few; v_call: TRBV2; j_call: TRBJ2-5; cdr3_nt: TGTGCCAGCAGTGGCCCCTTAGGAAGGCAAGAGACCCAGTACTTC; cdr3_aa: CASSGPLGRQETQYF
d_call: TRBD2; clone_size: -; v_call: TRBV6-2/TRBV6-3; j_call: TRBJ2-1; cdr3_nt: TGTGCCAGCAGGATAACTAGCGGGGTCCCTTACAATGAGCAGTTCTTC; cdr3_aa: CASRITSGVPYNEQFF
d_call: TRBD1; clone_size: -; v_call: TRBV18; j_call: TRBJ2-5; cdr3_nt: TGTGCCAGCTCACGCAGGGGACAGCAAGAGACCCAGTACTTC; cdr3_aa: CASSRRGQQETQYF
d_call: -; clone_size: few; v_call: TRBV6-1; j_call: TRBJ1-2; cdr3_nt: TGTGCCAGCAGCTCTGCCGGGACACCAGGATTGACCTGGGGCTACACCTTC; cdr3_aa: CASSSAGTPGLTWGYTF
d_call: TRBD1; clone_size: -; v_call: TRBV18; j_call: TRBJ2-7; cdr3_nt: TGTGCCAGCTCACACCCGACAGGGCACCCCTACGAGCAGTACTTC; cdr3_aa: CASSHPTGHPYEQYF
d_call: -; clone_size: few; v_call: TRBV29-1; j_call: TRBJ2-3; cdr3_nt: TGCAGCGACTACCGTATTGATACGCAGTATTTT; cdr3_aa: CSDYRIDTQYF
d_call: -; clone_size: -; v_call: TRBV6-2/TRBV6-3; j_call: TRBJ1-1; cdr3_nt: TGTGCCAGCAGTTACCCAGGTTACGTCATGAACACTGAAGCTTTCTTT; cdr3_aa: CASSYPGYVMNTEAFF
d_call: -; clone_size: -; v_call: TRBV20-1; j_call: TRBJ2-3; cdr3_nt: TGCAGTGCCCAAGGACCAATCAAAGGCACAGATACGCAGTATTTT; cdr3_aa: CSAQGPIKGTDTQYF
d_call: TRBD1; clone_size: few; v_call: TRBV6-5; j_call: TRBJ2-7; cdr3_nt: TGTGCCAGCAGTCCGGCTTCCCGGACAGGGTCCTACGAGCAGTACTTC; cdr3_aa: CASSPASRTGSYEQYF
d_call: -; clone_size: -; v_call: TRBV25-1; j_call: TRBJ1-4; cdr3_nt: TGTGCCAGCGGATCACAGGAAACTAATGAAAAACTGTTTTTT; cdr3_aa: CASGSQETNEKLFF
d_call: -; clone_size: -; v_call: TRBV7-2; j_call: TRBJ2-2; cdr3_nt: TGTGCCAGCAGCCTGACTAGGAACACCGGGGAGCTGTTTTTT; cdr3_aa: CASSLTRNTGELFF
d_call: -; clone_size: -; v_call: TRBV5-1; j_call: TRBJ1-1; cdr3_nt: TGCGCCAGCAGCCCGACGGGGGGGGCAGCTTTCTTT; cdr3_aa: CASSPTGGAAFF
d_call: -; clone_size: -; v_call: TRBV18; j_call: TRBJ1-4; cdr3_nt: TGTGCCAGCTCACCACCGCAGACACCAGGGGAAAAACTGTTTTTT; cdr3_aa: CASSPPQTPGEKLFF
d_call: TRBD2; clone_size: -; v_call: TRBV9; j_call: TRBJ2-1; cdr3_nt: TGTGCCAGCAGCGTAGGGACTAGCGGGGTTTACAATGAGCAGTTCTTC; cdr3_aa: CASSVGTSGVYNEQFF
d_call: TRBD2; clone_size: -; v_call: TRBV28; j_call: TRBJ2-3; cdr3_nt: TGTGCCAGCAGTTCTAAAAAAGCGGGAGCATCCACCTCTAGCACAGATACGCAGTATTTT; cdr3_aa: CASSSKKAGASTSSTDTQYF